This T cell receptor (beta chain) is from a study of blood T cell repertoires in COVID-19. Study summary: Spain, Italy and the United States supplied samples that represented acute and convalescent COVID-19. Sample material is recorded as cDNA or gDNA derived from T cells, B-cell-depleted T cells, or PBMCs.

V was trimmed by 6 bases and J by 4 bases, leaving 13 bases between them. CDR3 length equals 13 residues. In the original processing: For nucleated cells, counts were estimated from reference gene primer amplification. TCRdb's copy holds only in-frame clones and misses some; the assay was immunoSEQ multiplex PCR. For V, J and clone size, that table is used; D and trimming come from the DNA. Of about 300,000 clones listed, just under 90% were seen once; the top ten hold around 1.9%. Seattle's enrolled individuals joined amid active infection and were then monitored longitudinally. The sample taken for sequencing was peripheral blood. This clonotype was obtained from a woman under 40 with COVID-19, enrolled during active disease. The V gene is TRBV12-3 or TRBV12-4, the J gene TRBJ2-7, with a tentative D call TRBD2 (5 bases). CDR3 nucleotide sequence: TGTGCCAGCAGCCCCGATGGAGGTTACGAGCAGTACGTC. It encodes CASSPDGGYEQYV.